Sequencing of this TCR beta chain was carried out in a study of cytomegalovirus exposure and HLA in healthy donors. 13 Jbeta primers and 60 Vbeta primers were used for the PCR. As originally analysed: Among the unique TCR beta chains that a later analysis counted, about 85 million in all, roughly 10 million were shared. The repertoire was sequenced with immunoSEQ multiplex PCR; TCRdb's copy has only in-frame clones and lacks some. V, J and clone size reflect that table, while D and trimming were determined from the DNA. The sample consists of roughly 190,000 clones, roughly four fifths of them appearing once. As regards this clone: At one end, the junction sequence differs from germline, possibly due to a read error.

The CDR3 contains 12 residues. The germline gives CDR1 SGHTS, CDR2 YDEGEE. The chain has TRBV5-8 and TRBJ1-4; D ambiguous. The sequence came from a man aged 35 to 55 in good health and CMV-seropositive. Source material: PBMCs. CDR3: CASSLITFGGLF. Written as DNA, the CDR3 is TGTGCCAGCAGCTTGATAACCTTCGGAGGGCTTTTT.